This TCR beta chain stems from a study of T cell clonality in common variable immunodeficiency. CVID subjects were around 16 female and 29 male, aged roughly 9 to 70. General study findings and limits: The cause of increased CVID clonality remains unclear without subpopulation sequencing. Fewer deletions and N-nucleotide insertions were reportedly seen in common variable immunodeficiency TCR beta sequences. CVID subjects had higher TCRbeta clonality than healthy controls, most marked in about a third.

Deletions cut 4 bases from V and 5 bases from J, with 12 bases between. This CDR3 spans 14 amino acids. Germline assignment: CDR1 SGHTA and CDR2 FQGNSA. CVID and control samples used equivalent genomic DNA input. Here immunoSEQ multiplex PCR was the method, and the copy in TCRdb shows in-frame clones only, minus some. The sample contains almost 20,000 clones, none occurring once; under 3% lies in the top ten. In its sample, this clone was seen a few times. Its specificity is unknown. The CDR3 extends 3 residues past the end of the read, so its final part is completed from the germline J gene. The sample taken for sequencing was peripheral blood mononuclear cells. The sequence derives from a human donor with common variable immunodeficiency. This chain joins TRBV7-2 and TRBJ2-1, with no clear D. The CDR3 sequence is CASSSALRDNEQFF. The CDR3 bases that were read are TGTGCCAGCAGCTCCGCCCTCCGGGACAATGAG. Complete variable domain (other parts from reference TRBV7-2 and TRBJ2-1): GAGVSQSPSNKVTEKGKDVELRCDPISGHTALYWYRQSLGQGLEFLIYFQGNSAPDKSGLPSDRFSAERTGGSVSTLTIQRTQQEDSAVYLCASSSALRDNEQFFGPGTRLTVL.